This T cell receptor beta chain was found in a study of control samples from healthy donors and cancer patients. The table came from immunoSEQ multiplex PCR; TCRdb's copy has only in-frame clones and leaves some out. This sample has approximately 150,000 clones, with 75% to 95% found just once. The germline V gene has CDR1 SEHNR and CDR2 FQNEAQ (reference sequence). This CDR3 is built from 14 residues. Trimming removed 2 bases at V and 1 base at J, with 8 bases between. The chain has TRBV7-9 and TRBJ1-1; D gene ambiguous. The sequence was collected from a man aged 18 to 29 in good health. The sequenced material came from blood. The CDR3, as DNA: TGTGCCAGCAGCTTAATGGCGGGGAACACTGAAGCTTTCTTT. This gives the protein CASSLMAGNTEAFF. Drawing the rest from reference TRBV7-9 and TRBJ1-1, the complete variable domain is DTGVSQNPRHKITKRGQNVTFRCDPISEHNRLYWYRQTLGQGPEFLTYFQNEAQLEKSRLLSDRFSAERPKGSFSTLEIQRTEQGDSAMYLCASSLMAGNTEAFFGQGTRLTVV.